These T cell receptor beta chains were read from a single sample in a study of T cell responses to AZD1222 COVID-19 vaccine. Clones were sequenced by immunoSEQ multiplex PCR, and TCRdb holds only the in-frame ones, with some missing. The sample holds 43,000 or so clones, about nine tenths seen once. The specimen comprised peripheral blood, sampled 28 days after the second AZD1222 dose. The receptors stem from an adult who received the AZD1222 COVID-19 vaccine. Each CDR3 is given without its conserved first and last residue. Clone size is given for some rows only: seen once, a few or many times, or a class if the clone is expanded.

16,NA,TRBJ1-1,TRBV4-3,ASSQDDINGEGPTEAF
15,NA,TRBJ1-5,TRBV19,ASSHSTGGKSNQPQH
13,NA,TRBJ2-1,TRBV2,ASREAGGPNNEQF
13,NA,TRBJ1-2,TRBV3-1/TRBV3-2,ASSQGTGISWGYT
13,NA,TRBJ2-1,TRBV5-4,ASSPGRIGDNEQF
13,NA,TRBJ2-2,TRBV5-4,ASSSGGGNTGELF
13,NA,TRBJ1-1,TRBV27,ASSPLDRPNTEAF
11,NA,TRBJ1-2,TRBV5-4,ASSLSSNYGYT
14,NA,TRBJ1-1,TRBV9,ASSGTRGAKGTEAF
10,once,TRBJ1-2,TRBV6-5,ASSREGWGYT
13,NA,TRBJ1-5,TRBV7-2,ASSLSGFGSQPQH
11,once,TRBJ1-1,TRBV15,ATSRDRSRSAF
11,NA,TRBJ2-7,TRBV6-2/TRBV6-3,ASSPIGAREQY
14,NA,TRBJ1-2,TRBV9,ASSVGGDRGHGGYT
13,NA,TRBJ1-1,TRBV4-1,ASSLRTAMNTEAF
16,NA,TRBJ2-1,TRBV5-4,ASSLALGTSGGYNEQF
10,once,TRBJ2-7,TRBV7-8,ASSLQGYEQY
10,NA,TRBJ1-1,TRBV7-2,ASSFPDVQAF
12,NA,TRBJ1-1,TRBV18,ASSPAQPPTEAF
15,NA,TRBJ2-7,TRBV7-2,ASTLHPSGGRDYEQY
11,NA,TRBJ1-2,TRBV27,ASRTSGVHGYT
13,once,TRBJ1-4,TRBV2,ASSKQRGMNEKLF